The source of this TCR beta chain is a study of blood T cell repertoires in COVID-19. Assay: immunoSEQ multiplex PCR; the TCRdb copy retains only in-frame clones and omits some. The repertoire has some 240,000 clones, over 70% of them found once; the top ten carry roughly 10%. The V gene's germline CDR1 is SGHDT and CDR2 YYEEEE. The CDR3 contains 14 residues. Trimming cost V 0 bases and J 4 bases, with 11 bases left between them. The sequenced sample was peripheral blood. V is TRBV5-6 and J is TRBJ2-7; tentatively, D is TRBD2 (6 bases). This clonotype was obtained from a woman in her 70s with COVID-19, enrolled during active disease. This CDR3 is CASSLGSGFYEQYF. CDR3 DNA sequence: TGTGCCAGCAGCTTGGGTAGCGGATTTTACGAGCAGTACTTC. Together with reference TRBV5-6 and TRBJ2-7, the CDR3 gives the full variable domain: DAGVTQSPTHLIKTRGQQVTLRCSPKSGHDTVSWYQQALGQGPQFIFQYYEEEERQRGNFPDRFSGHQFPNYSSELNVNALLLGDSALYLCASSLGSGFYEQYFGPGTRLTVT.